This TCR beta chain is from a study of CD8 T cells in ankylosing spondylitis. Findings of the study overall: Researchers report that disease-linked clones proved CD8+ and relatively rare in peripheral blood.

Making use of molecular barcodes, quantitative 5'-RACE generated TCR beta libraries. TCRdb called the 5' RACE reads again in MiXCR, with one record for every CDR3 protein. This repertoire shows roughly 7,000 distinct CDR3 sequences, approximately 3% found once; its top ten account for approximately 37%. This clonotype qualifies as medium-sized (0.01 to 0.1%). Its specificity is unknown. The CDR3 sequence is 14 residues long. The V and J ends lost 0 bases and 2 bases respectively, with 6 bases between them. CDR1 and CDR2 (germline): SGDLS, YYNGEE. This clonotype originated in a female donor with ankylosing spondylitis or in good health (not recorded which). The chain uses TRBV9 and TRBJ1-5; no clear D gene. Sequences were obtained from blood, either unsorted or a sorted T cell fraction (not recorded which). The chain's CDR3 is CASSVGFGNQPQHF. The CDR3 bases are TGTGCCAGCAGCGTAGGATTCGGCAATCAGCCCCAGCATTTT.